Listed here are 2 T cell receptor beta chains from one sample, sequenced in a study of OX40 agonist ivuxolimab in advanced cancers. The protocol was immunoSEQ multiplex PCR, while the TCRdb copy is restricted to in-frame clones and leaves out a portion. The data show 65,000 to 85,000 clones, about 81% seen once. Sequences were derived from CD4+ or CD8+ T cells sorted from blood, sampled in a trial of the OX40 agonist ivuxolimab. The receptors were sampled from an adult with an advanced solid tumor such as melanoma, head and neck, liver or kidney cancer.

This rearrangement joins TRBV7-9 to TRBJ1-1; D not certain. Germline V lookup: CDR1 SEHNR, CDR2 FQNEAQ (reference sequence). The CDR3 runs to 14 residues. Deletions cut 2 bases from V and 3 bases from J, with 10 bases between. In nucleotides, the CDR3 is TGTGCCAGCAGCTTAAGGGAATCGGACACTGAAGCTTTCTTT. Translation gives CASSLRESDTEAFF. The complete variable domain, with remaining parts taken from reference TRBV7-9 and TRBJ1-1, reads DTGVSQNPRHKITKRGQNVTFRCDPISEHNRLYWYRQTLGQGPEFLTYFQNEAQLEKSRLLSDRFSAERPKGSFSTLEIQRTEQGDSAMYLCASSLRESDTEAFFGQGTRLTVV.

The chain is built from TRBV18 and TRBJ1-2, with a weak D call TRBD1 (5 bases). Trimming removed 8 bases at V and 2 bases at J, with 12 bases between. The length of the CDR3 is 13 residues. CDR1 and CDR2 (germline): KGHSH, LQKENI. This chain's CDR3 is CASGDSTNYGYTF. CDR3 DNA: TGTGCCAGCGGAGACAGTACGAACTATGGCTACACCTTC.